Below, 22 T cell receptor beta chains from the same sample are listed, as sequenced in a study of vaccination effects on CD4 cells after COVID-19. Profiled with immunoSEQ multiplex PCR; TCRdb holds only in-frame clones, not every one. Here the sample spans tens of thousands of clones, 73% being singletons. These receptors are not linked to any known antigen. Antigen-specific CD4+ T cell clonotypes were called by their expansion after viral peptide-pool culture in ViraFEST. At the end of less than 12 days of culture, CD4+ T cells were isolated. Vaccinated recipients, who were negative for nucleocapsid antibodies, had no history of SARS-CoV-2 infection. Sequenced here: CD4+ T cells from PBMCs cultured with SARS-CoV-2 spike peptides, sampled before COVID-19 vaccination. These receptors were collected from a human donor who received a COVID-19 vaccine.

The rearrangement joins TRBV18 to TRBJ2-7; D remains unclear. CDR1 KGHSH and CDR2 LQKENI come from the germline V gene. Trimming stripped 5 bases from V and 2 bases from J, with 13 bases between. The CDR3 runs to 14 residues. In DNA, the CDR3 is TGTGCCAGCTCAAGGAACTCGGATACCTACGAGCAGTACTTC. Its translation: CASSRNSDTYEQYF.

This clone showed up just a few times. The chain combines TRBV2 with TRBJ1-5; the D gene is possibly TRBD1 (5 bases). This CDR3 region has 13 residues. Germline lookup yields CDR1 SNHLY and CDR2 FYNNEI. V shed 3 bases and J shed 7 bases, with 10 bases lying between them. CDR3 nucleotides: TGTGCCAGCAGTGACGAGGGGTTCCAGCCCCAGCATTTT. It is translated as CASSDEGFQPQHF.

The chain is built from TRBV3-1 (or the pseudogene TRBV3-2) and TRBJ2-5; D call uncertain. The V gene lost 1 base and the J gene lost 5 bases, with 2 bases spanning the gap. Germline V gives CDR1 LGHDT, CDR2 YNNKEL (reference sequence). There are 11 residues in the CDR3. CDR3 residues: CASSQGETQYF. As DNA, the CDR3 is TGTGCCAGCAGCCAAGGGGAGACCCAGTACTTC.

This chain links TRBV7-8 with TRBJ1-4, with 7 bases aligning to TRBD1. This CDR3 region has 14 residues. CDR1 and CDR2 (germline): SGHVS, FQNEAQ. The ends lost 4 bases at V and 4 bases at J; junction bases unmatched: 3. The CDR3 spells CASSWDRDNEKLFF. The CDR3 DNA reads as TGTGCCAGCAGCTGGGACAGAGATAATGAAAAACTGTTTTTT. Variable domain in full (rest from reference TRBV7-8 and TRBJ1-4): GAGVSQSPRYKVAKRGQDVALRCDPISGHVSLFWYQQALGQGPEFLTYFQNEAQLDKSGLPSDRFFAERPEGSVSTLKIQRTQQEDSAVYLCASSWDRDNEKLFFGSGTQLSVL.

This clone was counted a few times. The chain employs TRBV30 and TRBJ1-2; D might be TRBD1 (6 bases). Germline V lookup: CDR1 GTSNPN, CDR2 SVGIG (reference sequence). Trimming removed 4 bases from V and 9 bases from J, with 12 bases in between. The CDR3 extends over 11 amino acids. CDR3 sequence: CAWIGGGRYTF. CDR3 bases: TGTGCCTGGATTGGGGGCGGCCGCTACACCTTC.

This sequence joins TRBV19 and TRBJ1-1, with TRBD1 matching over 10 bases. This CDR3 contains 13 residues. The V segment lost 5 bases and the J segment 5 bases; nucleotides outside the gene matches: 2. Germline CDR1 is LNHDA and CDR2 is SQIVND (reference sequence). Written as DNA, the CDR3 is TGTGCCAGTAGTGACAGGGGGCGTACTGAAGCTTTCTTT. It codes for CASSDRGRTEAFF.

This chain uses TRBV21-1 with TRBJ1-6. TRBV21-1 is a known pseudogene. This CDR3 is 13 amino acids long. The CDR3 protein is CASSKGLISPLHF. CDR3 nucleotides: TGTGCCAGCAGCAAAGGACTCATTTCACCCCTCCACTTT.

This clone turned up a few times. The CDR3 sequence is CASSYVRTGGGYGYTF. CDR3 nucleotide sequence: TGTGCCAGCAGTTACGTCCGGACAGGGGGGGGCTATGGCTACACCTTC. The rearrangement uses TRBV6-5 and TRBJ1-2, with TRBD1 matching over 10 bases. The CDR3 length is 16 residues. V shed 2 bases, J shed 4 bases, and the junction held 7 bases outside the gene matches. Germline CDR1 reads MNHEY; CDR2 reads SVGAGI.

This chain uses TRBV5-1 with TRBJ1-3; D may be TRBD1 (5 bases). The CDR3 sequence is 13 residues long. Germline CDR1 SGHRS, CDR2 YFSETQ. V lost 4 bases, J lost 7 bases, and 12 bases lay in between. For the CDR3, the DNA is TGCGCCAGCAGCCCGGGGGGGTATAACACCATATATTTT. Translated, it gives CASSPGGYNTIYF.

The V and J genes are TRBV19 and TRBJ1-2; 8 bases line up with TRBD1. This CDR3 is built from 15 residues. V lost 6 bases to trimming and J lost 8 bases; unmatched junction nucleotides: 14. Germline-derived CDR1 and CDR2 are LNHDA and SQIVND (reference sequence). The CDR3 loop reads CASRQWTGPSKGYTF. CDR3 DNA: TGTGCCAGTAGACAGTGGACAGGGCCCTCGAAAGGCTACACCTTC.

This chain uses TRBV6-5 with TRBJ2-1; D is possibly TRBD2 (5 bases). V gave up 7 bases and J gave up 0 bases, with 10 bases separating them. The CDR3 is 14 amino acids. Germline CDR1 and CDR2: MNHEY and SVGAGI. CDR3 amino acids: CASNPGSSYNEQFF. The CDR3 region has the DNA TGTGCCAGCAATCCGGGGAGCTCCTACAATGAGCAGTTCTTC.

J is TRBJ1-6 and V is TRBV7-9, with unresolved D. The germline V gene has CDR1 SEHNR and CDR2 FQNEAQ (reference sequence). The CDR3 loop spans 16 amino acids. Trimming shortened V by 7 bases and J by 1 base, and 14 bases separated the two germline ends. The DNA of the CDR3 is TGTGCCAGCATCGCAGTCGGAGGGTCCTATAATTCACCCCTCCACTTT. Translation gives CASIAVGGSYNSPLHF.

The V gene is TRBV5-6, the J gene TRBJ1-5; TRBD1 aligns across 8 bases. The CDR3 is 13 amino acids. CDR1 is SGHDT, CDR2 YYEEEE, per germline. Trimming cost V 9 bases and J 6 bases; bases outside gene matches: 8. The CDR3 nucleotides are TGTGCCACCTCGACAGGGGAGAGTCAGCCCCAGCATTTT. This gives the protein CATSTGESQPQHF.

The genes are TRBV3-1 (or the pseudogene TRBV3-2) and TRBJ1-3, with a possible D match to TRBD1 (5 bases). Germline V gene lookup returns CDR1 LGHDT and CDR2 YNNKEL (reference sequence). The CDR3 covers 16 residues. V shed 0 bases and J shed 7 bases, with 16 bases lying between them. The CDR3 sequence: CASSQDFTGVLNTIYF. CDR3 nucleotides: TGTGCCAGCAGCCAAGACTTCACGGGGGTCCTCAACACCATATATTTT.

The V gene is TRBV6-2 or TRBV6-3, the J gene TRBJ1-5; 9 nucleotides agree with TRBD1. V was clipped by 1 base and J by 6 bases; unmatched bases: 4. CDR1 MNHEY and CDR2 SVGEGT come from the germline V gene. The CDR3 has 15 residues. The CDR3 reads CASSYYDRGSQPQHF. In DNA, the CDR3 is TGTGCCAGCAGTTACTATGACAGGGGGAGTCAGCCCCAGCATTTT.

CDR3 sequence reads: CATLVRGTLNTEAFF. DNA of the CDR3: TGTGCCACCTTGGTCCGTGGCACTTTGAACACTGAAGCTTTCTTT. The gene calls are TRBV24-1 and TRBJ1-1; no clear D. Germline assignment: CDR1 KGHDR and CDR2 SFDVKD. This CDR3 region has 15 residues. The germline V and J ends were trimmed by 9 bases and 0 bases, with 16 bases remaining between them.

The CDR3 region has the DNA TGTGCCAGCAGTTTCCTCGATGGTGGCTACACCTTC. Translated, it gives CASSFLDGGYTF. V usage is TRBV27 and J usage is TRBJ1-2; no firm D call. The CDR3 is 12 residues long. Germline V gives CDR1 MNHEY, CDR2 SMNVEV (reference sequence). Deletions cut 3 bases from V and 7 bases from J, with 9 bases between.

V gene TRBV5-1 combines with J gene TRBJ2-1; D may be TRBD2 (6 bases). The CDR3 totals 14 residues. V dropped 2 bases and J dropped 10 bases, with 16 bases sitting between them. CDR1 is SGHRS, CDR2 YFSETQ, per germline. In DNA, the CDR3 is TGCGCCAGCAGCTTTTGGACGGAGGGAGGCGAGCAGTTCTTC. It is translated as CASSFWTEGGEQFF.

This chain links TRBV6-5 with TRBJ2-7, with 7 bases identical to TRBD1. J was trimmed by 1 base and V by 8 bases; bases with no gene match: 8. Germline V gives CDR1 MNHEY, CDR2 SVGAGI. The CDR3 covers 14 residues. The CDR3 protein is CASGLDRASYEQYF. In nucleotides, the CDR3 is TGTGCCAGCGGGCTAGACAGGGCATCCTACGAGCAGTACTTC.

The chain uses TRBV18 and TRBJ2-3; D could derive from TRBD1 or TRBD2 (7 bases each). The CDR3 has 23 residues. Trimming took 4 bases from V and 0 from J, leaving 35 bases between them. The germline gives CDR1 KGHSH, CDR2 LQKENI. The CDR3 coding sequence is TGTGCCAGCTCACTAGGGGGCGGGGGTCTGCGGACCCGTAGACCCAAAAGCACAGATACGCAGTATTTT. It translates to CASSLGGGGLRTRRPKSTDTQYF. Full variable domain (missing parts from reference TRBV18 and TRBJ2-3): NAGVMQNPRHLVRRRGQEARLRCSPMKGHSHVYWYRQLPEEGLKFMVYLQKENIIDESGMPKERFSAEFPKEGPSILRIQQVVRGDSAAYFCASSLGGGGLRTRRPKSTDTQYFGPGTRLTVL.

This chain links TRBV12-5 with TRBJ2-6, with 8 bases matching TRBD1. The CDR3 has 17 amino acids. Germline values: CDR1 LGHNT, CDR2 FRNRAP. Trimming cost V 1 base and J 2 bases; bases outside gene matches: 4. The CDR3 nucleotides read TGTGCTAGTGGTTTGGGGACAGGGACCCCTGGGGCCAACGTCCTGACTTTC. This codes for CASGLGTGTPGANVLTF.

V is TRBV6-6 and J is TRBJ2-5; no definite D call. This CDR3 has 13 amino acids. Trimming pared 5 bases from V and 5 bases from J, leaving 12 bases between. In germline, CDR1 is MNHNY, CDR2 SVGAGI (reference sequence). This CDR3 reads CASSTGIGETQYF. As DNA, the CDR3 is TGTGCCAGCAGTACCGGTATTGGGGAGACCCAGTACTTC.